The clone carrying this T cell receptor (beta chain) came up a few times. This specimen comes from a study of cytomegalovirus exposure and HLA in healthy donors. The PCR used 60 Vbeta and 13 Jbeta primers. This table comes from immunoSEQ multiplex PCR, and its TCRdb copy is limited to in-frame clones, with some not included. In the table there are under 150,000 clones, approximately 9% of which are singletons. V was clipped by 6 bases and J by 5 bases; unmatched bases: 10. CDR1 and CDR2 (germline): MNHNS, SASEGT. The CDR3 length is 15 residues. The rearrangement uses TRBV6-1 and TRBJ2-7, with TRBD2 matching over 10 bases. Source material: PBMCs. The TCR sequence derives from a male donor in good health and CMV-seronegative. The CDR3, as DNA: TGTGCCAGCAGCCGAGCGGGGGGGTCCTATGACGAGCAGTACTTC. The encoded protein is CASSRAGGSYDEQYF.